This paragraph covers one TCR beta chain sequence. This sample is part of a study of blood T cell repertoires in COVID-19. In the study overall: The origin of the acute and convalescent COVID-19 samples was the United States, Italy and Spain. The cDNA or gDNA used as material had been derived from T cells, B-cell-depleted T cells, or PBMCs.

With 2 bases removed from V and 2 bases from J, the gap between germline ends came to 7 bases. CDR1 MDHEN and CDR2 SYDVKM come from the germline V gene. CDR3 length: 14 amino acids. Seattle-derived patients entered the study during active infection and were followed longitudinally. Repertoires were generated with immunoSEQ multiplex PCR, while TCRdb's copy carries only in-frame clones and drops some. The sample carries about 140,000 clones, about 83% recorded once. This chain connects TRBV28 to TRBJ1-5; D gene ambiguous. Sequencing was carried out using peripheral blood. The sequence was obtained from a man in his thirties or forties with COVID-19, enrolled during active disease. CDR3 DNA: TGTGCCAGCAGTTTAGGGCAGGGCAATCAGCCCCAGCATTTT. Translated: CASSLGQGNQPQHF.